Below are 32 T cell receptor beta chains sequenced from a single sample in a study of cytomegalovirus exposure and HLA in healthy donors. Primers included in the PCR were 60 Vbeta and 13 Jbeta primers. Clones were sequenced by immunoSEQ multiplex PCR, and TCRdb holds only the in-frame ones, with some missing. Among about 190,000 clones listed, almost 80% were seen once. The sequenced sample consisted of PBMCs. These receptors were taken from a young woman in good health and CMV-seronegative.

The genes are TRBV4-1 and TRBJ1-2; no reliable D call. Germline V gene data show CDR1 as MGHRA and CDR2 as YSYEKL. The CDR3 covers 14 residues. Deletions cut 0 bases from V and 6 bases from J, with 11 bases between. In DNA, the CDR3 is TGCGCCAGCAGCCAAGAATCCGGGATCCATGGCTACACCTTC. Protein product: CASSQESGIHGYTF.

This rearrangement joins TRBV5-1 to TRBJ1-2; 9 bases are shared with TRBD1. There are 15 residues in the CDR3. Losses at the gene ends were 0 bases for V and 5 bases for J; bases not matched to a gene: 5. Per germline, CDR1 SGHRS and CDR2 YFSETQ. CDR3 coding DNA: TGCGCCAGCAGCTTGGAGACAGGGGGACCTTATGGCTACACCTTC. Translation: CASSLETGGPYGYTF.

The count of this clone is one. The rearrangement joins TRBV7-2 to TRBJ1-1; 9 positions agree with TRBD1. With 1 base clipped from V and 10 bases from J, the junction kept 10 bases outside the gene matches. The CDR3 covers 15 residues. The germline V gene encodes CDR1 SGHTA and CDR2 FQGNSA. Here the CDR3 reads CASSLVATGGPRAFF. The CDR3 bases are TGTGCCAGCAGCTTAGTTGCGACAGGGGGGCCAAGAGCTTTCTTT.

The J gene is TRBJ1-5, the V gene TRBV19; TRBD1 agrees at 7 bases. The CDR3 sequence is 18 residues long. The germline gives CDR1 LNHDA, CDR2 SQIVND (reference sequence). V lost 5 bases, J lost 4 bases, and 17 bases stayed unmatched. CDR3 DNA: TGTGCCAGTAGTCGATCTGGACAGGTTATCGCGAGGAATCAGCCCCAGCATTTT. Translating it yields CASSRSGQVIARNQPQHF.

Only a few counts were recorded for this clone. CDR3 amino acids: CASTGLAGATGELFF. The CDR3 DNA reads TGTGCCAGCACGGGACTAGCGGGGGCGACCGGGGAGCTGTTTTTT. The chain employs TRBV2 and TRBJ2-2; 14 nucleotides match TRBD2. Germline V CDR1 and CDR2: SNHLY, FYNNEI. The J segment lost 5 bases and the V segment lost 7 bases, leaving 3 bases of the junction unmatched. This CDR3 is built from 15 residues.

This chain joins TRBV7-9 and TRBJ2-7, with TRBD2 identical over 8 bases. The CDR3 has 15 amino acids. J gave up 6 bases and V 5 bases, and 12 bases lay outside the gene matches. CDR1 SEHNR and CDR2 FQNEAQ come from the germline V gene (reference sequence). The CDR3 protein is CASSQPPGLGLEQYF. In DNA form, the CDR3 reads TGTGCCAGCAGCCAACCCCCGGGACTAGGGCTCGAGCAGTACTTC.

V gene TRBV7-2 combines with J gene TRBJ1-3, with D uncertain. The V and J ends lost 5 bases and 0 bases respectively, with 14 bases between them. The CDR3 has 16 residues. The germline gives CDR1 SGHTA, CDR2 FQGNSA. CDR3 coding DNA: TGTGCCAGCAGCCGCCCGCTGGCCGACTCTGGAAACACCATATATTTT. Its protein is CASSRPLADSGNTIYF.

In DNA form, the CDR3 reads TGTGCCAGTAGTAACCTCGGTGCAGGGATCATGAACACTGAAGCTTTCTTT. Protein sequence: CASSNLGAGIMNTEAFF. The V gene is TRBV19, the J gene TRBJ1-1; a possible D gene is TRBD1 (5 bases). The CDR3 contains 17 residues. V lost 4 bases and J lost 0, with 18 bases in between. Looked up from germline, CDR1 is LNHDA and CDR2 is SQIVND (reference sequence). The full variable domain, its missing parts supplied by reference TRBV19 and TRBJ1-1, is DGGITQSPKYLFRKEGQNVTLSCEQNLNHDAMYWYRQDPGQGLRLIYYSQIVNDFQKGDIAEGYSVSREKKESFPLTVTSAQKNPTAFYLCASSNLGAGIMNTEAFFGQGTRLTVV.

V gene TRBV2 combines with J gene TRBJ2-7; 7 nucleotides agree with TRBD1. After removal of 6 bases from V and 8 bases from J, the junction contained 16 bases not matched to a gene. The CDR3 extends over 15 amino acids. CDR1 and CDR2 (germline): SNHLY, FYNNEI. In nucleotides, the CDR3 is TGTGCCAGCAGGTTAGACAGGGAAAACCTCGGGAAGCAGTACTTC. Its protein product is CASRLDRENLGKQYF.

The CDR3: CASSGGDNEKLFF. CDR3 coding DNA: TGTGCCAGCAGCGGGGGGGATAATGAAAAACTGTTTTTT. The chain has TRBV9 and TRBJ1-4, with a tentative D call TRBD1 (5 bases). Trimming left V 3 bases short and J 4 bases short, with 7 bases between. Germline V CDR1 and CDR2: SGDLS, YYNGEE. This CDR3 has 13 residues. Looking up the rest from reference TRBV9 and TRBJ1-4 gives the full variable domain: DSGVTQTPKHLITATGQRVTLRCSPRSGDLSVYWYQQSLDQGLQFLIQYYNGEERAKGNILERFSAQQFPDLHSELNLSSLELGDSALYFCASSGGDNEKLFFGSGTQLSVL.

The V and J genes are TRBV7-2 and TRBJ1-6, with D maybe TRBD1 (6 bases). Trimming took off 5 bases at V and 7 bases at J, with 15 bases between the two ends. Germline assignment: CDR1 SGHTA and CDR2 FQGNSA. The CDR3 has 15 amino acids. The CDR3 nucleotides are TGTGCCAGCAGCCCCCGGACAGCCCTAAATTCACCCCTCCACTTT. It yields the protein CASSPRTALNSPLHF.

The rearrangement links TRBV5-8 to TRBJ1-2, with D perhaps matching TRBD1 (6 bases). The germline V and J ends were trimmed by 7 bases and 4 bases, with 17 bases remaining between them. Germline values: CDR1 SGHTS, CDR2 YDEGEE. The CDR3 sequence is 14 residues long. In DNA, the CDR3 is TGTGCCAGCCGCCTCAGGGGAGAAGGCTATGGCTACACCTTC. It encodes CASRLRGEGYGYTF.

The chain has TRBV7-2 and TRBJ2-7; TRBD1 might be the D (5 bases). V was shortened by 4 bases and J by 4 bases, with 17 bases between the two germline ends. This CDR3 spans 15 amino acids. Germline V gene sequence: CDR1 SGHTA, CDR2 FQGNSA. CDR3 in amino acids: CASSSPPSGMYEQYF. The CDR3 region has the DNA TGTGCCAGCAGCTCACCTCCGTCAGGGATGTACGAGCAGTACTTC. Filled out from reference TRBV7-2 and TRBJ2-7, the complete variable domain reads GAGVSQSPSNKVTEKGKDVELRCDPISGHTALYWYRQSLGQGLEFLIYFQGNSAPDKSGLPSDRFSAERTGGSVSTLTIQRTQQEDSAVYLCASSSPPSGMYEQYFGPGTRLTVT.

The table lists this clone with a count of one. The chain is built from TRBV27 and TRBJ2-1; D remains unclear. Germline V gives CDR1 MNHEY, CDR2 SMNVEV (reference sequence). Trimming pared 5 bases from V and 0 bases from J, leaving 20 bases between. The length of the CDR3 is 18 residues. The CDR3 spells CASSRLMERPSSYNEQFF. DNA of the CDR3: TGTGCCAGCAGTCGCCTTATGGAGCGCCCGAGCTCCTACAATGAGCAGTTCTTC.

CDR3: CASTGTGGGEQYF. The CDR3 nucleotides read TGTGCCAGCACCGGGACAGGGGGAGGTGAGCAGTACTTC. The V gene is TRBV9, the J gene TRBJ2-7; 11 positions match TRBD1. Germline V gives CDR1 SGDLS, CDR2 YYNGEE. J was trimmed by 7 bases and V by 6 bases; bases with no gene match: 6. The CDR3 covers 13 residues.

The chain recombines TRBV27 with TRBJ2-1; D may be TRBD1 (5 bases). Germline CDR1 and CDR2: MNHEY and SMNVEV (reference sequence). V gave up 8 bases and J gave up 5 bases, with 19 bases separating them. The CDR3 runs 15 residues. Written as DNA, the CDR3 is TGTGCCAGCCGCCCCGTCGCGCAAGGGGACAATGAGCAGTTCTTC. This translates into CASRPVAQGDNEQFF.

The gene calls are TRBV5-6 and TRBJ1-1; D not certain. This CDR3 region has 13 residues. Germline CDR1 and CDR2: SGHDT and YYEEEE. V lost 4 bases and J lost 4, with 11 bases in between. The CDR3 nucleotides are TGTGCCAGCAGCCTTACAGTGTCCACTGAAGCTTTCTTT. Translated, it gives CASSLTVSTEAFF. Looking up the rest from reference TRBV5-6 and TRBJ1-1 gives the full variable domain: DAGVTQSPTHLIKTRGQQVTLRCSPKSGHDTVSWYQQALGQGPQFIFQYYEEEERQRGNFPDRFSGHQFPNYSSELNVNALLLGDSALYLCASSLTVSTEAFFGQGTRLTVV.

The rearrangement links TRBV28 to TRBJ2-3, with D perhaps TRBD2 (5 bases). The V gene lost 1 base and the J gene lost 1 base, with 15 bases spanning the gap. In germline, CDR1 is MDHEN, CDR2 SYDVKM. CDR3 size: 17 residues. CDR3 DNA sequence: TGTGCCAGCAGTTTATCAACTAGTAGTTTGGGCACAGATACGCAGTATTTT. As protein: CASSLSTSSLGTDTQYF.

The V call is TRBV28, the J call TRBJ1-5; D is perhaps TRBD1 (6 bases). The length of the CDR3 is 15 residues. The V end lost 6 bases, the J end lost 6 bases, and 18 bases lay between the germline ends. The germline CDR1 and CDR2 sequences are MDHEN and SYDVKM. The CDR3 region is CASSPPRGGIQPQHF. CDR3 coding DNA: TGTGCCAGCAGCCCTCCAAGGGGGGGAATTCAGCCCCAGCATTTT.

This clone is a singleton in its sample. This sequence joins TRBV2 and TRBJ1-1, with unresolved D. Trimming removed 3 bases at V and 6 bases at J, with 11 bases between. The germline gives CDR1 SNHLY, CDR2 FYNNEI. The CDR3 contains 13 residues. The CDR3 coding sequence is TGTGCCAGCAGTGAGGGCAGTGACCCTGAAGCTTTCTTT. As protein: CASSEGSDPEAFF.

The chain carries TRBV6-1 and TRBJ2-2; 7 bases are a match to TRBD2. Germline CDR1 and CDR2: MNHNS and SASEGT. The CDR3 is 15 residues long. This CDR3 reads CAGANGGGSTGELFF. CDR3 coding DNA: TGTGCAGGGGCCAACGGTGGCGGGAGCACCGGGGAGCTGTTTTTT.

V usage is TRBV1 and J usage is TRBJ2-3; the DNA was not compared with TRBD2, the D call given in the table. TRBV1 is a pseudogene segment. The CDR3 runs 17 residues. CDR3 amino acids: CTSSPLAGGTSTDTQYF. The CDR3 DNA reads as TGCACCAGCAGCCCCTTAGCGGGGGGTACTAGCACAGATACGCAGTATTTT.

CDR3 nucleotide sequence: TGCGCCAGCAGCCAAGTAGGGACACGGGGCGGGGAGCTGTTTTTT. Protein: CASSQVGTRGGELFF. The chain couples TRBV4-1 to TRBJ2-2; a weak D match, TRBD1 (6 bases). CDR3 size: 15 residues. Trimming left V 1 base short and J 7 bases short, with 13 bases between. Germline V gene lookup returns CDR1 MGHRA and CDR2 YSYEKL.

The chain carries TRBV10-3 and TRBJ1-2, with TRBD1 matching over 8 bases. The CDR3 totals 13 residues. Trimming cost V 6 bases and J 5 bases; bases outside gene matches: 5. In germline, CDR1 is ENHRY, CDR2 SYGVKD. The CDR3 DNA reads TGTGCCATCAGCACGGACAGGGCTTATGGCTACACCTTC. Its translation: CAISTDRAYGYTF.

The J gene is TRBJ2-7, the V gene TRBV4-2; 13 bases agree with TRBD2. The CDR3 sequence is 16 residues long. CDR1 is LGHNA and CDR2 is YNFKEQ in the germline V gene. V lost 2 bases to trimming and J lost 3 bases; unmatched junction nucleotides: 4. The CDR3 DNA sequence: TGTGCCAGCAGCCAACAGAGACTAGCGGGAGGCTACGAGCAGTACTTC. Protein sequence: CASSQQRLAGGYEQYF.

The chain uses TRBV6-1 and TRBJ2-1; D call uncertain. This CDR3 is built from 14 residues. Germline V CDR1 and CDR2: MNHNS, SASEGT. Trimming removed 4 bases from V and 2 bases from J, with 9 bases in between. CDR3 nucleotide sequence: TGTGCCAGCAGTGTTGGCTTTCCCTACAATGAGCAGTTCTTC. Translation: CASSVGFPYNEQFF.

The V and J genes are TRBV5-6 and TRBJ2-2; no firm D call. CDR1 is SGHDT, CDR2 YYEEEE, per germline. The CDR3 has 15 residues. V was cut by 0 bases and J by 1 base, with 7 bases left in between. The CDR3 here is CASSLGPGNTGELFF. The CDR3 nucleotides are TGTGCCAGCAGCTTGGGGCCAGGGAACACCGGGGAGCTGTTTTTT.

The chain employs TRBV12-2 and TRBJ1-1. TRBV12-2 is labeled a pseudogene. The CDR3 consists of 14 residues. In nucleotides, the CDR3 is TGTGCAAGTCGCTTAGAAAGGGGGGGCACTGAAGCTTTCTTT. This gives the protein CASRLERGGTEAFF.

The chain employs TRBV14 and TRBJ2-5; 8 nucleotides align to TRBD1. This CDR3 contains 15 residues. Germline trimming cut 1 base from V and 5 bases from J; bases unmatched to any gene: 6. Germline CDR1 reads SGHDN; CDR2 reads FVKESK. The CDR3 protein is CASSQGQGAWETQYF. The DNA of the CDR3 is TGTGCCAGCAGCCAAGGGCAGGGGGCTTGGGAGACCCAGTACTTC.

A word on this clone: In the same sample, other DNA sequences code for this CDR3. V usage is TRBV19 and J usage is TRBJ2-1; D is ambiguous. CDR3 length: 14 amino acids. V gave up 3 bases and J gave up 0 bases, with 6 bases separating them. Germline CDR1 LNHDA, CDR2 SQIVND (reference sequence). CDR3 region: CASSIGSSYNEQFF. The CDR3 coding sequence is TGTGCCAGTAGTATCGGGTCCTCCTACAATGAGCAGTTCTTC.

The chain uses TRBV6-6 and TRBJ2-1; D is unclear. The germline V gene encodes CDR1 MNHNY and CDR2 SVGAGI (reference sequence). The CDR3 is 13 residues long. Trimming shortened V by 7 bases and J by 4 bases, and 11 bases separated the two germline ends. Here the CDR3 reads CASTELVYNEQFF. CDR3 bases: TGTGCCAGCACAGAGCTAGTGTACAATGAGCAGTTCTTC.

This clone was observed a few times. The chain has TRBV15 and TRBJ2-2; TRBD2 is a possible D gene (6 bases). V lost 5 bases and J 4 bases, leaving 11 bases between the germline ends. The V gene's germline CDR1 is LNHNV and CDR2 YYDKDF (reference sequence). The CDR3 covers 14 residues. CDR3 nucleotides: TGTGCCACCAGCGGACGGCGGGGCACCGGGGAGCTGTTTTTT. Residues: CATSGRRGTGELFF.